These T cell receptor beta chains were read from a single sample in a study of blood T cell repertoires in COVID-19. Data came from immunoSEQ multiplex PCR; TCRdb stores just in-frame clones and leaves some out. The sample records 300,000 or so clones, 90% being singletons. The sequencing sample was made of peripheral blood. Receptors originate from a woman between 25 and 40 years old with COVID-19, enrolled during active disease. The CDR3 runs from the conserved cysteine through the conserved F or W. The D gene is left open where the match is weak.

D: TRBD1
V: TRBV28
J: TRBJ1-4
length: 14
DNA: TGTGCCAGCAGTTTAGCAGGGGGCAATGAAAAACTGTTTTTT
CDR3: CASSLAGGNEKLFF

D: .
V: TRBV9
J: TRBJ2-1
length: 14
DNA: TGTGCCAGCAGCGCCCGACTAGGAAGCGGTGAGCAGTTCTTC
CDR3: CASSARLGSGEQFF

D: TRBD1
V: TRBV6-5
J: TRBJ1-2
length: 14
DNA: TGTGCCAGCAGTCCTGCGACAGGGGACTATGGCTACACCTTC
CDR3: CASSPATGDYGYTF

D: .
V: TRBV6-6
J: TRBJ2-7
length: 15
DNA: TGTGCCAGCAGTTACGTCCGGGCGGGTCTGGACGAGCAGTACTTC
CDR3: CASSYVRAGLDEQYF

D: .
V: TRBV3-1/TRBV3-2
J: TRBJ1-5
length: 14
DNA: TGTGCCAGCACCACGGGTATGGGCAATCAGCCCCAGCATTTT
CDR3: CASTTGMGNQPQHF

D: .
V: TRBV27
J: TRBJ2-2
length: 14
DNA: TGTGCCAGCAGTAATCAGGGGTATGGCGGGGAGCTGTTTTTT
CDR3: CASSNQGYGGELFF

D: TRBD1
V: TRBV27
J: TRBJ2-7
length: 14
DNA: TGTGCCACCCGACGGGACAGGGGTATCTTCGAGCAGTACTTC
CDR3: CATRRDRGIFEQYF

D: TRBD1
V: TRBV3-1/TRBV3-2
J: TRBJ2-3
length: 16
DNA: TGTGCCAGCAGCCGCCTGACAGGGGGCGGACCAGATACGCAGTATTTT
CDR3: CASSRLTGGGPDTQYF

D: .
V: TRBV19
J: TRBJ2-5
length: 13
DNA: TGTGCCAGTAGTACGGGGACTTCAGAGACCCAGTACTTC
CDR3: CASSTGTSETQYF

D: .
V: TRBV5-8
J: TRBJ2-7
length: 13
DNA: TGTGCCAGCAGTCGAACAGGGTATCACGAGCAGTACTTC
CDR3: CASSRTGYHEQYF